Sequencing of this T cell receptor (beta chain) was carried out in a study of blood T cell repertoires in COVID-19. Study at large: PBMCs, B-cell-depleted T cells, or T cells provided the cDNA or gDNA that made up the material.

Authors' analysis steps: Reference gene primer amplification in the assay estimated nucleated cell counts. Clones were sequenced by immunoSEQ multiplex PCR, and TCRdb holds only the in-frame ones, with some missing. D and trimming were read from the DNA, whereas the V and J calls and clone size are those reported in that table. The data show 150,000 to 200,000 clones, with roughly 87% seen just once and roughly 9.6% held by the top ten. V gave up 5 bases and J gave up 0 bases; unmatched junction bases: 1. Germline CDR1 reads SEHNR; CDR2 reads FQNEAQ (reference sequence). The CDR3 is 13 residues long. This clone counts as hyperexpanded. Recruitment covered about two dozen US areas and drew participants whose ages spanned about 18 to 100 years.

The sequence was obtained from a man aged 50 or older who had recovered from COVID-19. The sample comprised PBMCs or T cells enriched from blood (not recorded which). The chain carries TRBV7-9 and TRBJ2-7; 7 bases are a match to TRBD1. CDR3 in amino acids: CASSRDSSYEQYF. In DNA form, the CDR3 reads TGTGCCAGCAGCAGGGACAGCTCCTACGAGCAGTACTTC.